Listed here are 32 T cell receptor beta chains from one sample, sequenced in a study of T cell responses to AZD1222 COVID-19 vaccine. Clones were sequenced by immunoSEQ multiplex PCR, and TCRdb holds only the in-frame ones, with some missing. The data contain approximately 150,000 clones, around nine tenths of them singletons. The input for sequencing was peripheral blood, taken 28 days after the second AZD1222 dose. These receptors were taken from an adult who received the AZD1222 COVID-19 vaccine.

The gene calls are TRBV5-1 and TRBJ2-5; TRBD1 agrees at 8 bases. From germline, CDR1 is SGHRS and CDR2 YFSETQ. The V segment lost 3 bases and the J segment 4 bases; nucleotides outside the gene matches: 14. The CDR3 is 17 residues long. The chain's CDR3 is CASSWDFGGQVSETQYF. CDR3 bases: TGCGCCAGCAGCTGGGACTTCGGGGGACAGGTTTCAGAGACCCAGTACTTC.

The chain's CDR3 is CASSLSTAANYGYTF. In nucleotides, the CDR3 is TGTGCCAGCAGTTTATCGACAGCCGCTAACTATGGCTACACCTTC. The chain combines TRBV27 with TRBJ1-2, with D possibly matching TRBD1 (5 bases). Per the germline V gene, CDR1 is MNHEY and CDR2 is SMNVEV (reference sequence). There are 15 residues in the CDR3. V lost 0 bases and J lost 0, with 8 bases in between.

The chain uses TRBV5-1 and TRBJ2-1; 7 nucleotides match TRBD1. Germline values: CDR1 SGHRS, CDR2 YFSETQ. The CDR3 has 15 residues. V trimming: 1 base; J trimming: 5 bases; junction bases outside the gene matches: 6. For the CDR3, the DNA is TGCGCCAGCAGCTTGTACGGGACAGTAGACAATGAGCAGTTCTTC. It codes for CASSLYGTVDNEQFF. The entire variable domain, with the rest obtained from reference TRBV5-1 and TRBJ2-1, is as follows: KAGVTQTPRYLIKTRGQQVTLSCSPISGHRSVSWYQQTPGQGLQFLFEYFSETQRNKGNFPGRFSGRQFSNSRSEMNVSTLELGDSALYLCASSLYGTVDNEQFFGPGTRLTVL.

This chain joins TRBV5-6 and TRBJ2-7; no clear D gene. Germline assignment: CDR1 SGHDT and CDR2 YYEEEE. V lost 4 bases to trimming and J lost 2 bases, with 4 bases between them. The CDR3 is 11 amino acids. The CDR3 DNA sequence: TGTGCCAGCAGCCAAGCCTACGAGCAGTACTTC. Encoded protein: CASSQAYEQYF.

A few counts support this clone. The gene calls are TRBV5-1 and TRBJ1-5, with D tentatively TRBD1 (5 bases). The CDR3 totals 16 residues. Germline CDR1 is SGHRS and CDR2 is YFSETQ. Trimming cost V 0 bases and J 9 bases, with 19 bases left between them. DNA of the CDR3: TGCGCCAGCAGCTTGGGTGGTACGGGCGACGGGGGGCCCCAGCATTTT. It is translated as CASSLGGTGDGGPQHF.

V usage is TRBV11-2 and J usage is TRBJ1-3; perhaps TRBD1 as D (5 bases). The germline gives CDR1 SGHAT, CDR2 FQNNGV. The CDR3 covers 17 residues. V was pared by 5 bases and J by 0 bases, with 17 bases between. The CDR3 DNA reads as TGTGCCAGCAGCCCTCGGGACGGCTATATCTCTGGAAACACCATATATTTT. This codes for CASSPRDGYISGNTIYF.

The rearrangement links TRBV3-1 (or the pseudogene TRBV3-2) to TRBJ2-1; D unclear. The CDR3 is 13 residues long. The V gene lost 1 base and the J gene lost 5 bases, with 6 bases spanning the gap. Per the germline V gene, CDR1 is LGHDT and CDR2 is YNNKEL (reference sequence). The CDR3 loop is CASSQVHDNEQFF. The CDR3 DNA reads as TGTGCCAGCAGCCAAGTCCACGACAATGAGCAGTTCTTC.

The chain recombines TRBV7-2 with TRBJ1-1, with D possibly being TRBD1 (6 bases). Germline V lookup: CDR1 SGHTA, CDR2 FQGNSA. The CDR3 consists of 17 residues. Trimming took off 2 bases at V and 6 bases at J, with 22 bases between the two ends. CDR3 sequence (DNA): TGTGCCAGCAGCTTAAATTGCGCGGGGGCCCCGTACGCTGAAGCTTTCTTT. Its protein is CASSLNCAGAPYAEAFF.

This clone occurred a few times. This chain uses TRBV7-8 with TRBJ2-7, with 8 bases matching TRBD2. Trimming cost V 3 bases and J 6 bases; bases outside gene matches: 7. The CDR3 is made up of 14 amino acids. Germline lookup yields CDR1 SGHVS and CDR2 FQNEAQ. CDR3 sequence reads: CASSFREGQVEQYF. The DNA of the CDR3 is TGTGCCAGCAGCTTTCGGGAGGGCCAGGTCGAGCAGTACTTC.

This chain joins TRBV6-4 and TRBJ1-1; maybe TRBD1 (6 bases). The V gene lost 5 bases and the J gene lost 7 bases, with 14 bases spanning the gap. CDR3 length: 13 residues. Germline CDR1 is MRHNA and CDR2 is SNTAGT. CDR3 region: CASSQGPASEAFF. CDR3 DNA sequence: TGTGCCAGCAGTCAGGGGCCCGCAAGTGAAGCTTTCTTT.

The gene calls are TRBV19 and TRBJ2-4, with D unresolved. CDR3 length: 16 residues. The germline V and J ends were trimmed by 4 bases and 0 bases, with 13 bases remaining between them. The germline V gene encodes CDR1 LNHDA and CDR2 SQIVND (reference sequence). CDR3 in DNA: TGTGCCAGTAGTAGCCTCCCCAGGCTAGCCAAAAACATTCAGTACTTC. Translated: CASSSLPRLAKNIQYF.

V usage is TRBV4-1 and J usage is TRBJ2-1, with 7 bases aligning to TRBD1. The germline V gene has CDR1 MGHRA and CDR2 YSYEKL. V shed 0 bases and J 3 bases; nucleotides not matched to a gene: 2. The CDR3 runs to 15 residues. Here the CDR3 DNA reads TGCGCCAGCAGCCAAGACGGGGACAGCTACAATGAGCAGTTCTTC. Translating it yields CASSQDGDSYNEQFF.

Of note for this clone: One end of the junction varies from germline; a read error may be responsible. The chain links TRBV30 to TRBJ1-2; 8 nucleotides align to TRBD1. The CDR3 runs to 12 residues. Germline values: CDR1 GTSNPN, CDR2 SVGIG (reference sequence). CDR3 DNA sequence: TGTGCCTGGAAGTTGACAGGACAGGGTGTCTCCTTC. Encoded protein: CAWKLTGQGVSF. Supplemented by reference TRBV30 and TRBJ1-2, the full variable domain reads SQTIHQWPATLVQPVGSPLSLECTVEGTSNPNLYWYRQAAGRGLQLLFYSVGIGQISSEVPQNLSASRPQDRQFILSSKKLLLSDSGFYLCAWKLTGQGVSFGSGTRLTVV.

This clone showed up just a few times. V gene TRBV15 combines with J gene TRBJ1-4; 9 nucleotides match TRBD1. The CDR3 loop spans 15 amino acids. The germline V gene has CDR1 LNHNV and CDR2 YYDKDF (reference sequence). The J segment lost 5 bases and the V segment lost 5 bases, leaving 6 bases of the junction unmatched. CDR3 DNA: TGTGCCACCAGCCGCTCGACAGGGGGGAATGAAAAACTGTTTTTT. Residues: CATSRSTGGNEKLFF.

This chain uses TRBV3-1 (or the pseudogene TRBV3-2) with TRBJ1-1; D is perhaps TRBD1 (5 bases). The germline V gene encodes CDR1 LGHDT and CDR2 YNNKEL (reference sequence). V was pared by 1 base and J by 5 bases, with 20 bases between. This CDR3 comprises 17 residues. The CDR3 region has the DNA TGTGCCAGCAGCCAAGTTGGGCTGTGGACAAGGGCGACTGAAGCTTTCTTT. Its translation is CASSQVGLWTRATEAFF.

This clone showed up just a few times. The chain joins TRBV28 to TRBJ1-5; D is unclear. The CDR3 consists of 11 residues. Trimming took off 3 bases at V and 6 bases at J, with 3 bases between the two ends. The V gene's germline CDR1 is MDHEN and CDR2 SYDVKM. This CDR3 reads CASSFGQPQHF. DNA of the CDR3: TGTGCCAGCAGTTTCGGTCAGCCCCAGCATTTT.

The V call is TRBV7-8, the J call TRBJ1-5, with D unclear. Looked up from germline, CDR1 is SGHVS and CDR2 is FQNEAQ. V was cut by 2 bases and J by 3 bases, with 5 bases left in between. The CDR3 is made up of 13 amino acids. In nucleotides, the CDR3 is TGTGCCAGCAGCTTAACAGCCAATCAGCCCCAGCATTTT. It is translated as CASSLTANQPQHF.

This clone was observed a handful of times. The same CDR3 arises from other DNA sequences in this sample as well. This chain uses TRBV5-1 with TRBJ1-5; TRBD1 agrees at 8 bases. Germline assignment: CDR1 SGHRS and CDR2 YFSETQ. The CDR3 contains 15 residues. Germline trimming cut 0 bases from V and 4 bases from J; bases unmatched to any gene: 3. For the CDR3, the DNA is TGCGCCAGCAGCTTGGCAGGACAGGGTAATCAGCCCCAGCATTTT. Amino acid sequence: CASSLAGQGNQPQHF. Full variable domain (remainder filled in from reference TRBV5-1 and TRBJ1-5): KAGVTQTPRYLIKTRGQQVTLSCSPISGHRSVSWYQQTPGQGLQFLFEYFSETQRNKGNFPGRFSGRQFSNSRSEMNVSTLELGDSALYLCASSLAGQGNQPQHFGDGTRLSIL.

V is TRBV29-1 and J is TRBJ1-1; possible D gene TRBD1, 5 bases. CDR1 is SQVTM, CDR2 ANQGSEA, per germline. Trimming took 4 bases from V and 11 from J, leaving 17 bases between them. The CDR3 spans 12 residues. The CDR3 region is CSVGSGGSEAFF. The CDR3 DNA sequence: TGCAGCGTTGGTTCTGGGGGTTCGGAGGCTTTCTTT.

This sequence joins TRBV6-2 or TRBV6-3 and TRBJ2-3; D is uncertain. This CDR3 is 13 amino acids long. V was cut by 5 bases and J by 1 base, with 7 bases left in between. Germline CDR1 reads MNHEY; CDR2 reads SVGEGT. The CDR3 DNA follows: TGTGCCAGCAGTATGGATGGCACAGATACGCAGTATTTT. Amino acid sequence: CASSMDGTDTQYF.

V gene TRBV6-1 combines with J gene TRBJ1-2; 8 bases agree with TRBD1. This CDR3 spans 16 amino acids. From germline, CDR1 is MNHNS and CDR2 SASEGT. The V gene end was trimmed by 4 bases and the J gene end by 2 bases; junction bases not matched to a gene: 9. This CDR3 is CASSAPSRTGNYGYTF. The CDR3, as DNA: TGTGCCAGCAGTGCTCCTTCGAGGACAGGGAACTATGGCTACACCTTC.

Only one count was recorded for this clone. The chain employs TRBV4-3 and TRBJ2-2, with D unclear. In germline, CDR1 is LGHNA, CDR2 YSLEER. V lost 0 bases and J 3 bases, leaving 8 bases between the germline ends. The CDR3 extends over 15 amino acids. CDR3 in amino acids: CASSQDSGHTGELFF. The CDR3 bases are TGCGCCAGCAGCCAAGATAGTGGTCACACCGGGGAGCTGTTTTTT.

This chain uses TRBV27 with TRBJ1-1; D uncertain. The CDR3 covers 14 residues. CDR1 is MNHEY, CDR2 SMNVEV, per germline (reference sequence). V lost 0 bases and J 4 bases, leaving 9 bases between the germline ends. The CDR3 here is CASSLSEASTEAFF. The DNA for the CDR3 is TGTGCCAGCAGTTTATCGGAGGCGAGCACTGAAGCTTTCTTT.

This clone was detected only once. The chain employs TRBV25-1 and TRBJ1-2, with no clear D. The CDR3 is 12 residues long. Deletions cut 1 base from V and 9 bases from J, with 9 bases between. Germline assignment: CDR1 MGHDK and CDR2 SYGVNS. CDR3 residues: CASSESRGSYTF. CDR3 bases: TGTGCCAGCAGTGAATCGCGGGGAAGCTACACCTTC.

V is TRBV6-2 or TRBV6-3 and J is TRBJ2-3, with a tentative D call TRBD2 (6 bases). V was shortened by 5 bases and J by 6 bases, with 18 bases between the two germline ends. The length of the CDR3 is 15 residues. Germline CDR1 is MNHEY and CDR2 is SVGEGT. CDR3 residues: CASSRVGLARDTQYF. The CDR3 DNA reads TGTGCCAGCAGTCGTGTCGGGCTAGCGAGGGATACGCAGTATTTT.

The V and J genes are TRBV7-3 and TRBJ2-1; 8 bases match TRBD1. CDR1 SGHTA and CDR2 FQGTGA come from the germline V gene. The CDR3 has 15 residues. V gave up 5 bases and J gave up 1 base; unmatched junction bases: 4. The CDR3 DNA reads TGTGCCAGCAGCCAGGGACAGGAGTCCTACAATGAGCAGTTCTTC. It codes for CASSQGQESYNEQFF.

CDR3 coding DNA: TGTGCCAGCAGCCAGGGGGCAGTTTCAACTAATGAAAAACTGTTTTTT. Translating gives CASSQGAVSTNEKLFF. V usage is TRBV11-3 and J usage is TRBJ1-4; 8 nucleotides agree with TRBD1. The V segment lost 5 bases and the J segment 0 bases; nucleotides outside the gene matches: 5. The CDR3 contains 16 residues. Germline CDR1 is SGHNT and CDR2 is YENEEA.

This clone showed up just a few times. The genes are TRBV6-5 and TRBJ1-2; D not certain. V dropped 6 bases and J dropped 2 bases, with 16 bases sitting between them. This CDR3 is 15 amino acids long. Germline assignment: CDR1 MNHEY and CDR2 SVGAGI. DNA for the CDR3: TGTGCCAGCAGAACCTGGCAGCTCTACAACTATGGCTACACCTTC. This codes for CASRTWQLYNYGYTF.

This clone showed up just a few times. Other nucleotide sequences from this sample produce the same CDR3. The chain combines TRBV5-1 with TRBJ1-1, with TRBD1 matching 10 bases. The CDR3 has 14 amino acids. V was pared by 4 bases and J by 4 bases, with 4 bases of the junction left unmatched. Germline loops: CDR1 SGHRS, CDR2 YFSETQ. CDR3 protein: CASSPGQGSTEAFF. Here the CDR3 DNA reads TGCGCCAGCAGCCCGGGACAGGGGAGCACTGAAGCTTTCTTT.

This clone has just one count. The chain is built from TRBV7-9 and TRBJ2-7; 12 bases map to TRBD1. With V trimmed by 4 bases and J by 7 bases, 20 bases remained unmatched. Germline values: CDR1 SEHNR, CDR2 FQNEAQ (reference sequence). This CDR3 is built from 19 residues. CDR3 region: CASSWDRGRAGGLPGEQYF. Written as DNA, the CDR3 is TGTGCCAGCAGCTGGGACAGGGGGCGTGCGGGAGGGCTCCCGGGGGAGCAGTACTTC. Filled out from reference TRBV7-9 and TRBJ2-7, the complete variable domain reads DTGVSQNPRHKITKRGQNVTFRCDPISEHNRLYWYRQTLGQGPEFLTYFQNEAQLEKSRLLSDRFSAERPKGSFSTLEIQRTEQGDSAMYLCASSWDRGRAGGLPGEQYFGPGTRLTVT.

The chain couples TRBV24-1 to TRBJ2-7; no clear D. Germline-derived CDR1 and CDR2 are KGHDR and SFDVKD. The CDR3 is made up of 12 amino acids. Trimming cost V 5 bases and J 0 bases, with 4 bases left between them. CDR3: CATSVNSYEQYF. In nucleotides, the CDR3 is TGTGCCACCAGTGTGAACTCCTACGAGCAGTACTTC.

This clone was seen just once. The chain employs TRBV15 and TRBJ1-1; D unclear. CDR1 LNHNV and CDR2 YYDKDF come from the germline V gene (reference sequence). CDR3 length equals 15 residues. V lost 1 base and J lost 4, with 13 bases in between. DNA of the CDR3: TGTGCCACCAGCAGAGGCAGAGGATCGGGCACTGAAGCTTTCTTT. Its translation is CATSRGRGSGTEAFF. The entire variable domain, with the rest obtained from reference TRBV15 and TRBJ1-1, is as follows: DAMVIQNPRYQVTQFGKPVTLSCSQTLNHNVMYWYQQKSSQAPKLLFHYYDKDFNNEADTPDNFQSRRPNTSFCFLDIRSPGLGDTAMYLCATSRGRGSGTEAFFGQGTRLTVV.